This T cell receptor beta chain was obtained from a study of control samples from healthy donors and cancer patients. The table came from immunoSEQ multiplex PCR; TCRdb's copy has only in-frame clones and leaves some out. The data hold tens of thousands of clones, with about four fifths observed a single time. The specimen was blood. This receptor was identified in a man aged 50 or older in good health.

CDR3 DNA: TGTGCCAGCGCAATAAGAGGGAATTCACCCCTCCACTTT. As protein: CASAIRGNSPLHF. This sequence joins TRBV2 and TRBJ1-6, with D unresolved. CDR1 is SNHLY, CDR2 FYNNEI, per germline. The length of the CDR3 is 13 residues. Trimming stripped 8 bases from V and 7 bases from J, with 12 bases between. Together with reference TRBV2 and TRBJ1-6, the CDR3 gives the full variable domain: EPEVTQTPSHQVTQMGQEVILRCVPISNHLYFYWYRQILGQKVEFLVSFYNNEISEKSEIFDDQFSVERPDGSNFTLKIRSTKLEDSAMYFCASAIRGNSPLHFGNGTRLTVT.